Many counts were recorded for the clone carrying this T cell receptor (beta chain). Its antigen is unknown. MiXCR, run by TCRdb on the 5' RACE reads, gives a single entry per CDR3 protein. The profile covers 25,000 to 35,000 distinct CDR3 sequences, with roughly 7% appearing a single time and 14% taken by the ten largest. The sample originates from a study of T-cell memory formation after mild COVID-19. Across the whole study: Largely, the TCR clusters proved donor specific. The study, taken as a whole, reports: The second-wave clones peaking on day 37 were not confirmed as SARS-CoV-2-specific.

CDR3 length equals 12 residues. CDR1 is SQVTM and CDR2 is ANQGSEA in the germline V gene. J lost 5 bases, V lost 6 bases, and 7 bases had no gene match. The specimen sequenced was PBMCs or a T cell subset sorted from them (not recorded which). This chain links TRBV29-1 with TRBJ2-7, with TRBD1 matching over 7 bases. This receptor was taken from an adult woman who had mild COVID-19 (a few samples of this study predate the infection). Cell type and time point are not known. The CDR3 DNA sequence: TGCAGCGTAGGGGGCGCTCTCCACGAGCAGTACTTC. It codes for CSVGGALHEQYF.